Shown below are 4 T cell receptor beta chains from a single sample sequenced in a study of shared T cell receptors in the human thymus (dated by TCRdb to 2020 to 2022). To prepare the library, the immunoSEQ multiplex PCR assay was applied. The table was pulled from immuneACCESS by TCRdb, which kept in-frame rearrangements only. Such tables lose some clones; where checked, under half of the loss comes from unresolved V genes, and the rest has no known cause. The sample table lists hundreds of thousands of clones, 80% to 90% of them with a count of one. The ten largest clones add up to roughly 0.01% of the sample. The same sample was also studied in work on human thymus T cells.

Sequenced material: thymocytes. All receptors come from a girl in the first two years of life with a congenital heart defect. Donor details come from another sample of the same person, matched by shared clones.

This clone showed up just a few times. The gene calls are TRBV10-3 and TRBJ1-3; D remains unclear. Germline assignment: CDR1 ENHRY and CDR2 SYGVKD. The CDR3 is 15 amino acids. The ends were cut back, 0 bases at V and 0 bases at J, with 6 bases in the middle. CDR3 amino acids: CAISESSDSGNTIYF. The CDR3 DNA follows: TGTGCCATCAGTGAGTCGAGCGACTCTGGAAACACCATATATTTT.

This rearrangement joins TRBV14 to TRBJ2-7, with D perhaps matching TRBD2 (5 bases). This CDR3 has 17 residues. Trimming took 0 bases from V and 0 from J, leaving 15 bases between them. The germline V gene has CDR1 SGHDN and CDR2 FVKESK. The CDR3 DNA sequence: TGTGCCAGCAGCCAAGATCGGACTCAACTTTCCTCCTACGAGCAGTACTTC. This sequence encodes CASSQDRTQLSSYEQYF.

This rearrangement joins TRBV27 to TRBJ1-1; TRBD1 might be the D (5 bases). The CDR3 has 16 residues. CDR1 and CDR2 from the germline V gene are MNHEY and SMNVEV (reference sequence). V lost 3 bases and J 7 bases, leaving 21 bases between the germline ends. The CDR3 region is CASSFRYRGAKLEAFF. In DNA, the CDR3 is TGTGCCAGCAGTTTTAGATATAGGGGCGCAAAACTTGAAGCTTTCTTT.

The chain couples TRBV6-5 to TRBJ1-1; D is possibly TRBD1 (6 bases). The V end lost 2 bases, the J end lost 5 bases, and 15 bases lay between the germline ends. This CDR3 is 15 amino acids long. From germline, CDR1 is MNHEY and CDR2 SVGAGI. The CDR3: CASSYLWQGHTEAFF. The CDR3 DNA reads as TGTGCCAGCAGTTACCTTTGGCAGGGGCATACTGAAGCTTTCTTT.